Below, 3 T cell receptor beta chains from the same sample are listed, as sequenced in a study of blood T cells in healthy people across ages. It was with a sample-barcoded 5' primer and a J-beta primer mix that a second PCR of about 6 to 11 cycles was run. TCRdb re-derived calls from the 5' RACE reads in MiXCR, one entry per CDR3 protein. The sample has hundreds of thousands of distinct CDR3 sequences, roughly 32% seen once. Sequenced material: blood. The source is a woman of 80 years or more in good health.

The sample holds many counts of this clonotype. One end of the junction does not line up with germline, which may come from a read error. The V and J genes are TRBV7-9 and TRBJ2-1; D may correspond to TRBD1 or TRBD2 (5 bases each). CDR3 length: 17 amino acids. Germline CDR1 reads SEHNR; CDR2 reads FQNEAQ (reference sequence). The CDR3 DNA is TGTGCCAGCAGCTTAACAGGTGCAGGGACCTCCTCCAATGAGCAGTTCTTC. Protein sequence: CASSLTGAGTSSNEQFF.

This clonotype occurred many times. The DNA of the CDR3 is TGTGCCATCAGTGAGAGGAATACGCAGTATTTT. It translates to CAISERNTQYF. The chain is built from TRBV10-3 and TRBJ2-3; D is unresolved. Trimming removed 2 bases at V and 7 bases at J, with 4 bases between. CDR1 is ENHRY and CDR2 is SYGVKD in the germline V gene. The length of the CDR3 is 11 residues.

In this sample, this clonotype turned up many times. The rearrangement links TRBV28 to TRBJ1-2; D is unclear. CDR3 length: 12 residues. Per the germline V gene, CDR1 is MDHEN and CDR2 is SYDVKM. Between the trimmed V and J ends, which lost 10 bases and 0 bases, there was a span of 9 bases. The CDR3 DNA reads TGTGCCATCAGAGTCCCTAACTATGGCTACACCTTC. Amino acid sequence: CAIRVPNYGYTF.